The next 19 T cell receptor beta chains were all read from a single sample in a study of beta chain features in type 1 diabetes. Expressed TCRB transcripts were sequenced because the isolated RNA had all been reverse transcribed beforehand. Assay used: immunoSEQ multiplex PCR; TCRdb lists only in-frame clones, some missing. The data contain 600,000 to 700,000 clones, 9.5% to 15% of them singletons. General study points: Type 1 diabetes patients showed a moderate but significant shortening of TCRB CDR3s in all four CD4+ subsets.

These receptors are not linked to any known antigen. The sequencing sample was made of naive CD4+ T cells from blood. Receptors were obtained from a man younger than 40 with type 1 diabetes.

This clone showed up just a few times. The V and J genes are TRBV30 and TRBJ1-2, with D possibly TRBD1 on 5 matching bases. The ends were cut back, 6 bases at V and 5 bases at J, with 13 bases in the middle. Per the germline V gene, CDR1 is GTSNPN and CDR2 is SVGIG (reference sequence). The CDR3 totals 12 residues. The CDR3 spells CACSTTVYGYTF. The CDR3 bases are TGTGCCTGTTCCACGACAGTTTATGGCTACACCTTC.

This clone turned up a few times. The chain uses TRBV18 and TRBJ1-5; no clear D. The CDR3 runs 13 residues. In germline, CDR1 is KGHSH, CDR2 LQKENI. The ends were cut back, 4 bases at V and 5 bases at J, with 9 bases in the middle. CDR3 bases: TGTGCCAGCTCACGTGAAGAAGATCAGCCCCAGCATTTT. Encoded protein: CASSREEDQPQHF.

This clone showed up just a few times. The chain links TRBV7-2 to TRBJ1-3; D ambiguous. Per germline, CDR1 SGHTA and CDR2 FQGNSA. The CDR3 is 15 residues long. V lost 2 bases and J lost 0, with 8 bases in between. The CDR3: CASSLSVNSGNTIYF. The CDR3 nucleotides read TGTGCCAGCAGCTTATCGGTGAACTCTGGAAACACCATATATTTT. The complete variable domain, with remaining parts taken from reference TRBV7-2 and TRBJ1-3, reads GAGVSQSPSNKVTEKGKDVELRCDPISGHTALYWYRQSLGQGLEFLIYFQGNSAPDKSGLPSDRFSAERTGGSVSTLTIQRTQQEDSAVYLCASSLSVNSGNTIYFGEGSWLTVV.

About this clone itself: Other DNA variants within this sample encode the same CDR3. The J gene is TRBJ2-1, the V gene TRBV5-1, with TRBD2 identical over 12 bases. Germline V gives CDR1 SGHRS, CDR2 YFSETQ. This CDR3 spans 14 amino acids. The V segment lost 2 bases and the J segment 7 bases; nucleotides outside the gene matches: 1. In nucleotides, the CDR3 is TGCGCCAGCAGCTTAGGACTAGCGGGGAATGAGCAGTTCTTC. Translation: CASSLGLAGNEQFF.

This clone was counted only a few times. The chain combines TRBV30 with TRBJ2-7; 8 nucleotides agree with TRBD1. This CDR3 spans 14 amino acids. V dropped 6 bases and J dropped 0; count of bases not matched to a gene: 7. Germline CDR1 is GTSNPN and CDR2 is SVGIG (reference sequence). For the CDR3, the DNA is TGTGCCTGCCCCCGGACAGGGAGCTCCTACGAGCAGTACTTC. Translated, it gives CACPRTGSSYEQYF.

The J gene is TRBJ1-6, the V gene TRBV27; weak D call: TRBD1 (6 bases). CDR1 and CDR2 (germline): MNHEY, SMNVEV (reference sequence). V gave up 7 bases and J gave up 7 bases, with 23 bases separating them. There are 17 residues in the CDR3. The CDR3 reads CASTHLGGQRVNSPLHF. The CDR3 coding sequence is TGTGCCAGCACCCATTTAGGCGGACAGAGGGTGAATTCACCCCTCCACTTT.

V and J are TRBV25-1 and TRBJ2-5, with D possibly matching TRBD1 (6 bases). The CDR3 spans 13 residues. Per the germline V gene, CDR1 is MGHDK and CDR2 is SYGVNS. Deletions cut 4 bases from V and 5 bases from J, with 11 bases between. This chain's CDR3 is CASSGQVMETQYF. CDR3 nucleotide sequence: TGTGCCAGCAGTGGACAGGTCATGGAGACCCAGTACTTC.

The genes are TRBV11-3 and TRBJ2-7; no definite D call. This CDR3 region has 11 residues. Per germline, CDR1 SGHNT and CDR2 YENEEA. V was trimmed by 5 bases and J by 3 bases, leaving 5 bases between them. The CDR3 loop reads CASSTHYEQYF. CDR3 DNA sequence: TGTGCCAGCAGCACTCACTACGAGCAGTACTTC.

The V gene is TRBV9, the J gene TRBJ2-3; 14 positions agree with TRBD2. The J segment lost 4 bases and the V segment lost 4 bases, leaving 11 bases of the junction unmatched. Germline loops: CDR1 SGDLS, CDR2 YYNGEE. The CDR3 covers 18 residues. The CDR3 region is CASSPKTSGGANPDTQYF. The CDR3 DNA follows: TGTGCCAGCAGCCCAAAGACTAGCGGGGGGGCTAACCCAGATACGCAGTATTTT.

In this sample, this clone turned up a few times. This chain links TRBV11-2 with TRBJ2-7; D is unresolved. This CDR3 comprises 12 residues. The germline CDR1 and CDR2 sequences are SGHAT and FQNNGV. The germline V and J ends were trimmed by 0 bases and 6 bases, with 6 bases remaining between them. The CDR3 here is CASSLDGREQYF. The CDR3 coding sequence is TGTGCCAGCAGCTTAGACGGGCGCGAGCAGTACTTC. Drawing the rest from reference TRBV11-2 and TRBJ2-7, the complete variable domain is EAGVAQSPRYKIIEKRQSVAFWCNPISGHATLYWYQQILGQGPKLLIQFQNNGVVDDSQLPKDRFSAERLKGVDSTLKIQPAKLEDSAVYLCASSLDGREQYFGPGTRLTVT.

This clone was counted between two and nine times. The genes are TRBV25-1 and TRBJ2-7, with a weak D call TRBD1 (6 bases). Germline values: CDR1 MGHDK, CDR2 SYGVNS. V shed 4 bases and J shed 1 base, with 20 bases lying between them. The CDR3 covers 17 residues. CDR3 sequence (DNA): TGTGCCAGCAGTGCATATACGGGCGGTGGGACATCCTACGAGCAGTACTTC. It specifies CASSAYTGGGTSYEQYF.

The CDR3 coding sequence is TGCGCCAGCAGCGGACCGGGACAGGGGGCGGCAGGGGCCAACGTCCTGACTTTC. Its translation is CASSGPGQGAAGANVLTF. This chain connects TRBV5-1 to TRBJ2-6, with 12 bases matching TRBD1. V lost 4 bases to trimming and J lost 4 bases; unmatched junction nucleotides: 9. This CDR3 region has 18 residues. Germline CDR1 SGHRS, CDR2 YFSETQ.

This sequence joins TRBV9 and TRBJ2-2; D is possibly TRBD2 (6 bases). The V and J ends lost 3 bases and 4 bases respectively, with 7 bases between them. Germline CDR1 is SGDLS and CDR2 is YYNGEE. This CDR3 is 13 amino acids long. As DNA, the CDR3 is TGTGCCAGCAGCGGGGAGGCCACCGGGGAGCTGTTTTTT. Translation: CASSGEATGELFF.

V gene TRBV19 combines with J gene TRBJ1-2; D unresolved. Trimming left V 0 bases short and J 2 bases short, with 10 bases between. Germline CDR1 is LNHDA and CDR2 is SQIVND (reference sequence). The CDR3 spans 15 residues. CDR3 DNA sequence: TGTGCCAGTAGTATAGATCGAGGACCGAACTATGGCTACACCTTC. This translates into CASSIDRGPNYGYTF.

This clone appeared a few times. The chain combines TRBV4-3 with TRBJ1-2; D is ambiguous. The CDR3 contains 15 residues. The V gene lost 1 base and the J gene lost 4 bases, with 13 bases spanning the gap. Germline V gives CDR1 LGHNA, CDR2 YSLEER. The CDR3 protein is CASSQAFGSSYGYTF. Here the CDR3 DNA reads TGCGCCAGCAGCCAAGCATTCGGCTCCTCCTATGGCTACACCTTC.

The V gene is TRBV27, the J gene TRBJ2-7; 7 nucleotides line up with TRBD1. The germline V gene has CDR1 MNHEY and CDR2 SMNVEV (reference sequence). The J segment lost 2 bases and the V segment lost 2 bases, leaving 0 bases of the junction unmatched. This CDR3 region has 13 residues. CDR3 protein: CASSLTGAYEQYF. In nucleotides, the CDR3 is TGTGCCAGCAGTTTAACAGGGGCCTACGAGCAGTACTTC.

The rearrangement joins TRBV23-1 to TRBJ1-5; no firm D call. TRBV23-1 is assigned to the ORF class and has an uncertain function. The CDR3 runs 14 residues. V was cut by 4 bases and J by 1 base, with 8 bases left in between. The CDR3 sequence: CASSRLGSNQPQHF. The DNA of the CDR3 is TGCGCCAGCAGTCGTCTAGGGAGCAATCAGCCCCAGCATTTT.

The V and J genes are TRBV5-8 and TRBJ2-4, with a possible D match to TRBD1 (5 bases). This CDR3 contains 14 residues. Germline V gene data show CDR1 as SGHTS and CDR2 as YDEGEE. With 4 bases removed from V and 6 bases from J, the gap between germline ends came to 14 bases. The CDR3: CASSTRTLLNIQYF. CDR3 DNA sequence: TGTGCCAGCAGCACACGGACACTTTTAAACATTCAGTACTTC.

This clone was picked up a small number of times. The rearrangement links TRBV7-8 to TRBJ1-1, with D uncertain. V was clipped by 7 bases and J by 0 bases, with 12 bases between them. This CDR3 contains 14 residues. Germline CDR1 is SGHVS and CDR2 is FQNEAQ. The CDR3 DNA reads TGTGCCAGCACCACCTCGGAGGTGAACACTGAAGCTTTCTTT. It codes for CASTTSEVNTEAFF.